One and the same sample provided the 3 T cell receptor beta chains below, sequenced in a study of identical twins. TCRdb independently ran MiXCR on the 5' RACE reads; one entry per CDR3 protein. The profile shows around 370,000 distinct CDR3 sequences, around 9.7% of them singletons. The sample taken for sequencing was naive T cells sorted from blood. The receptor source for this set is a woman aged 50 to 65 in good health.

This clonotype was observed at least ten times. J is TRBJ2-1 and V is TRBV5-1; 7 bases are a match to TRBD2. The trim removed 4 bases at V and 5 bases at J, leaving 6 bases unmatched. CDR1 SGHRS and CDR2 YFSETQ come from the germline V gene. This CDR3 is built from 14 residues. The CDR3 DNA sequence: TGCGCCAGCAGCGATAGACTAGCTCACAATGAGCAGTTCTTC. It codes for CASSDRLAHNEQFF. The variable domain in full, completed from reference TRBV5-1 and TRBJ2-1, reads KAGVTQTPRYLIKTRGQQVTLSCSPISGHRSVSWYQQTPGQGLQFLFEYFSETQRNKGNFPGRFSGRQFSNSRSEMNVSTLELGDSALYLCASSDRLAHNEQFFGPGTRLTVL.

This clonotype was seen repeatedly, ten times or more. The chain combines TRBV25-1 with TRBJ2-5, with D unresolved. This CDR3 contains 13 residues. CDR1 is MGHDK and CDR2 is SYGVNS in the germline V gene. The V and J ends lost 11 bases and 5 bases respectively, with 18 bases between them. CDR3 in DNA: TGTGCCCCGAGGTGGCAACTCGGGGAGACCCAGTACTTC. It is translated as CAPRWQLGETQYF.

This clonotype was detected ten times or more. The chain recombines TRBV5-1 with TRBJ1-4; D not certain. Germline CDR1 SGHRS, CDR2 YFSETQ. Trimming removed 4 bases at V and 6 bases at J, with 10 bases between. The CDR3 extends over 13 amino acids. As DNA, the CDR3 is TGCGCCAGCAGCCGAAGGATTTATGAAAAACTGTTTTTT. Amino acid sequence: CASSRRIYEKLFF.